This is a list of T cell receptor beta chains from one sample in a study of T-cell reconstitution after alpha-beta-depleted transplantation in children. MiXCR was run by TCRdb on the PCR reads, yielding one entry per CDR3 protein. The data hold approximately 1,000,000 distinct CDR3 sequences, with roughly 29% observed a single time. Sequenced here: PBMCs, mostly from graft donor cells, sampled 360 days after TCRalphabeta/CD19-depleted stem cell transplant. Source of these receptors: a boy under two years old who had a stem cell transplant for SCID, so the T cells may come from the graft donor. The CDR3 runs from the conserved cysteine through the conserved F or W. A D gene is named only where the DNA matches it firmly. Clone size is given for some rows only: seen once, a few or many times, or a class if the clone is expanded.

j_gene,d_gene,abundance,v_gene,CDR3aa,CDR3nt
TRBJ1-1,.,.,TRBV9,CASSVVQNTEAFF,TGTGCCAGCAGCGTAGTCCAGAACACTGAAGCTTTCTTT
TRBJ2-2,.,few,TRBV4-1,CASSQDGARRNTGELFF,TGCGCCAGCAGCCAAGATGGTGCGAGAAGGAACACCGGGGAGCTGTTTTTT
TRBJ2-5,.,.,TRBV4-3,CASSQDHLGAGQETQYF,TGCGCCAGCAGCCAAGATCACCTAGGGGCGGGTCAAGAGACCCAGTACTTC
TRBJ1-1,TRBD1,.,TRBV6-2/TRBV6-3,CASSNRQGTTEAFF,TGTGCCAGCAGTAACCGACAGGGAACCACTGAAGCTTTCTTT
TRBJ1-1,TRBD1,.,TRBV20-1,CSAPQVGQGLNTEAFF,TGCAGTGCCCCCCAAGTGGGACAGGGGCTGAACACTGAAGCTTTCTTT
TRBJ2-3,.,few,TRBV4-2,CASSQEGAGDTQYF,TGTGCCAGCAGCCAAGAAGGCGCCGGAGATACGCAGTATTTT
TRBJ2-7,.,.,TRBV7-2,CASSTESYSSYEQYF,TGTGCCAGCAGCACAGAGAGCTACAGCTCCTACGAGCAGTACTTC
TRBJ1-6,.,many,TRBV6-6,CASSLTGNSPLHF,TGTGCCAGCAGCCTTACAGGGAATTCACCCCTCCACTTT
TRBJ2-5,TRBD1,.,TRBV24-1,CATSEGQGRGETQYF,TGTGCCACCAGTGAAGGACAGGGGAGAGGAGAGACCCAGTACTTC
TRBJ2-3,TRBD2,few,TRBV4-1,CASSQDGTSGVADTQYF,TGCGCCAGCAGCCAAGACGGGACTAGCGGGGTTGCGGATACGCAGTATTTT